Listed here is a single T cell receptor (beta chain). At one of its ends the junction is not consistent with the germline gene, which may arise from a read error. CDR1 is SGHRS and CDR2 is YFSETQ in the germline V gene. The CDR3 is 13 amino acids. TCRdb re-called the 5' RACE reads through MiXCR, storing one row per CDR3 protein. The profile shows approximately 60,000 distinct CDR3 sequences, about 20% of them singletons. The sequenced sample was memory CD4+ T cells sorted from a lymph node. Subset meaning: memory CD4+ T cells, CD4+CD45RO+CD25-. This clonotype was obtained from a female donor with breast cancer. The genes are TRBV5-1 and TRBJ1-1; D ambiguous. This CDR3 reads CASSFGAHTEAVF. In DNA, the CDR3 is TGCGCCAGCAGCTTTGGCGCGCACACTGAAGCTGTCTTT.